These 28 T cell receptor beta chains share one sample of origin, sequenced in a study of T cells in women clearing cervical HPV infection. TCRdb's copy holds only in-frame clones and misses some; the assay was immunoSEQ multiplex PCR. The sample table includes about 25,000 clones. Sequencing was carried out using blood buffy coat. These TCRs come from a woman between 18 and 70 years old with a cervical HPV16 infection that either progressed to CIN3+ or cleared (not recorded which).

The CDR3 loop is CSAPGLAHHNEQFF. Incomplete CDR3 DNA: TGCAGTGCCCCAGGACTAGCCCATCACAATGAG. The genes are TRBV20-1 and TRBJ2-1, with 8 bases aligning to TRBD2. Read sequence stops 3 residues before the CDR3 end, and the germline J gene provides the missing end. Germline CDR1 and CDR2: DFQATT and SNEGSKA (reference sequence). J lost 5 bases, V lost 6 bases, and 9 bases had no gene match. CDR3 size: 14 residues.

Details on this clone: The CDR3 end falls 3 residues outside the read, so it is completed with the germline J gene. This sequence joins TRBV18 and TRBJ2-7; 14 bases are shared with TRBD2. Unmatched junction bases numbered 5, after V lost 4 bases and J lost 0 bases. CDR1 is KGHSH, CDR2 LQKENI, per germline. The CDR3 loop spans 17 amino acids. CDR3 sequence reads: CASSRRTSGGFSYEQYF. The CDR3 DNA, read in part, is TGTGCCAGCTCACGAAGGACTAGCGGGGGGTTCTCCTACGAG.

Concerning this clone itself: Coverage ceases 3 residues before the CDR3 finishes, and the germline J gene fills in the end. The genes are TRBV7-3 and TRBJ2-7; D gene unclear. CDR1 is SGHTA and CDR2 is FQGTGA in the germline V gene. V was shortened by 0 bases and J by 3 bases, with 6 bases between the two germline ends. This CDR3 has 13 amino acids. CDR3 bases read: TGTGCCAGCAGCTTAACTCCCAACTACGAG. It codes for CASSLTPNYE. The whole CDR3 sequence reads CASSLTPNYEQYF.

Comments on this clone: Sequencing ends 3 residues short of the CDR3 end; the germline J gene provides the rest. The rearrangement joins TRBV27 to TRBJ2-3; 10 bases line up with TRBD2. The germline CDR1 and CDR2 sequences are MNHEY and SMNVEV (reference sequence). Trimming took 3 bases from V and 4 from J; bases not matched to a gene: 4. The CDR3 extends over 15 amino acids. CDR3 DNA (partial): TGTGCCAGCAGTTTCCAGCGGGGGGGCTCAGATACG. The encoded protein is CASSFQRGGSDT. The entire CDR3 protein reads CASSFQRGGSDTQYF.

The CDR3 DNA, read in part, is TGTGCCAGCAGTAGGGGGCTCCCCTACGAG. This sequence encodes CASSRGLPYE. The full CDR3 sequence reads CASSRGLPYEQYF. V and J are TRBV7-2 and TRBJ2-7; 7 nucleotides line up with TRBD1. The read ends 3 residues shy of where the CDR3 ends; the end is completed using the germline J gene. The CDR3 is 13 residues long. With 6 bases clipped from V and 2 bases from J, the junction kept 4 bases outside the gene matches. The germline gives CDR1 SGHTA, CDR2 FQGNSA.

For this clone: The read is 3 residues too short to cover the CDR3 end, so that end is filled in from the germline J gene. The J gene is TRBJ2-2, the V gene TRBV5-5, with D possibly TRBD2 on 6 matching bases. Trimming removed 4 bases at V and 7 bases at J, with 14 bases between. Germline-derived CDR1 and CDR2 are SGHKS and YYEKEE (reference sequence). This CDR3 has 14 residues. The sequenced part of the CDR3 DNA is TGTGCCAGCAGCCTCGGACTATGGGACGGGGAG. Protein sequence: CASSLGLWDGE. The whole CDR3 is CASSLGLWDGELFF. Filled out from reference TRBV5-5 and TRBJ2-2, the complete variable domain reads DAGVTQSPTHLIKTRGQQVTLRCSPISGHKSVSWYQQVLGQGPQFIFQYYEKEERGRGNFPDRFSARQFPNYSSELNVNALLLGDSALYLCASSLGLWDGELFFGEGSRLTVL.

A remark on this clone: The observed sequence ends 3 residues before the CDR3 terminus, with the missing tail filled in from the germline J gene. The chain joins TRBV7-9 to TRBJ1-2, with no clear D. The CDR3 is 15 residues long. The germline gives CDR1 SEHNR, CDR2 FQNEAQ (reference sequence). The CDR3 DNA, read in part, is TGTGCCAGCAGCTTCGGACTACCGAGCACAGATACC. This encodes CASSFGLPSTDT. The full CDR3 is CASSFGLPSTDTYTF.

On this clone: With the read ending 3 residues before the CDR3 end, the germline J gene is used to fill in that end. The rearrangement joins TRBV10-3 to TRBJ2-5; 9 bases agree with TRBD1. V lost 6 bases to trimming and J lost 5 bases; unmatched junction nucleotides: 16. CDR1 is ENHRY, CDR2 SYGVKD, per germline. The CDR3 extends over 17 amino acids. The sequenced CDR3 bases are TGTGCCATCAGACACCCGGGACAGGGAGCCGCCTGGGAGACC. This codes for CAIRHPGQGAAWET. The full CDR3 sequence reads CAIRHPGQGAAWETQYF.

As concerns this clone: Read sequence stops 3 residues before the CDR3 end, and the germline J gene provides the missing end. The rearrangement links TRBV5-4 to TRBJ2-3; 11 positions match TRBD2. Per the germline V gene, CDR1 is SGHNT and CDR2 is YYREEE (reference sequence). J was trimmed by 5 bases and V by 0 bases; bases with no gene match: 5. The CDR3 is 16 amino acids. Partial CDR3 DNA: TGTGCCAGCAGCTTGGCGGGTAGCGGGGGGGGAGATACG. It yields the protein CASSLAGSGGGDT. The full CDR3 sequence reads CASSLAGSGGGDTQYF.

Partial CDR3 DNA: TGTGCCAGCAGCCCCCCGGACAGGGGGCCCTACGAC. As protein: CASSPPDRGPYD. The complete CDR3 protein is CASSPPDRGPYDYTF. The genes are TRBV7-9 and TRBJ1-2, with 11 bases lining up with TRBD1. The DNA ends 3 residues before the CDR3 does, and the rest of the CDR3 is filled in from the germline J gene. CDR3 length: 15 residues. Germline lookup yields CDR1 SEHNR and CDR2 FQNEAQ (reference sequence).

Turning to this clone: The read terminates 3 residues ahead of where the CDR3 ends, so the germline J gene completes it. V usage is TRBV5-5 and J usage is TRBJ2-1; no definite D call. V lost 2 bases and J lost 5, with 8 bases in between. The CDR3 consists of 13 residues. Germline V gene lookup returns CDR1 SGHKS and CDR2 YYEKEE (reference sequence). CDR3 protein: CASSLGPDNEQFF. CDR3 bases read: TGTGCCAGCAGCTTAGGCCCCGACAATGAG.

The CDR3 DNA, read in part, is TGTGCCAGCAGTGAGGAGCGGACTAGCACAGATACG. Its protein is CASSEERTSTDT. The full CDR3 sequence reads CASSEERTSTDTQYF. V gene TRBV2 combines with J gene TRBJ2-3; possibly TRBD2 for D (5 bases). The read finishes 3 residues shy of the CDR3 end, and the germline J gene is used to complete it. V was cut by 3 bases and J by 0 bases, with 10 bases left in between. The CDR3 runs 15 residues. From germline, CDR1 is SNHLY and CDR2 FYNNEI.

The CDR3 DNA, read in part, is TGTGCCAGTAGGCCACTAGCGGGGGGTTTCACAGATACG. Amino acids: CASRPLAGGFTDT. The entire CDR3 sequence reads CASRPLAGGFTDTQYF. The rearrangement uses TRBV19 and TRBJ2-3; 12 nucleotides line up with TRBD2. The read stops 3 residues short of the end of the CDR3; the missing end is completed from the germline J gene. V shed 6 bases, J shed 2 bases, and the junction held 6 bases outside the gene matches. The CDR3 loop spans 16 amino acids. Germline assignment: CDR1 LNHDA and CDR2 SQIVND (reference sequence). Full variable domain (remainder filled in from reference TRBV19 and TRBJ2-3): DGGITQSPKYLFRKEGQNVTLSCEQNLNHDAMYWYRQDPGQGLRLIYYSQIVNDFQKGDIAEGYSVSREKKESFPLTVTSAQKNPTAFYLCASRPLAGGFTDTQYFGPGTRLTVL.

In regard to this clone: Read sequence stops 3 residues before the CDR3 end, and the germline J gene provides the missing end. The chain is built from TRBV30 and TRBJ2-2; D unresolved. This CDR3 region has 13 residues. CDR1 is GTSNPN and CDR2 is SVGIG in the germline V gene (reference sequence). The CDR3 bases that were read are TGTGCCTGTCAACTCGGAACTAATGAAAAG. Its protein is CACQLGTNEK. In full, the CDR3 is CACQLGTNEKLFF.

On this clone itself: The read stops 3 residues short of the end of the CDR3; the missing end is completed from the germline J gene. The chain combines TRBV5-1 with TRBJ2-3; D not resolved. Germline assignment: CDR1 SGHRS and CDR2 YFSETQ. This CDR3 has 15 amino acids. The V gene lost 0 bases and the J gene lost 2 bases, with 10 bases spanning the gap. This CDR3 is CASSLERLSTDTQYF. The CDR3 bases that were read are TGCGCCAGCAGCTTGGAAAGGCTCTCCACAGATACG. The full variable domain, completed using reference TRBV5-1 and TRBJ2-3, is KAGVTQTPRYLIKTRGQQVTLSCSPISGHRSVSWYQQTPGQGLQFLFEYFSETQRNKGNFPGRFSGRQFSNSRSEMNVSTLELGDSALYLCASSLERLSTDTQYFGPGTRLTVL.

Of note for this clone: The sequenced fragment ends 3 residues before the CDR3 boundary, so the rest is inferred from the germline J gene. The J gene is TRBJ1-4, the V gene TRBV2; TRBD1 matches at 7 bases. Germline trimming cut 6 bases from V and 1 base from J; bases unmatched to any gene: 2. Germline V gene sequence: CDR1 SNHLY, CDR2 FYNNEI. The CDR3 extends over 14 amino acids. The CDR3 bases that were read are TGTGCCAGCAGCTGGACAGGAACTAATGAAAAA. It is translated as CASSWTGTNEK. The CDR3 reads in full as CASSWTGTNEKLFF.

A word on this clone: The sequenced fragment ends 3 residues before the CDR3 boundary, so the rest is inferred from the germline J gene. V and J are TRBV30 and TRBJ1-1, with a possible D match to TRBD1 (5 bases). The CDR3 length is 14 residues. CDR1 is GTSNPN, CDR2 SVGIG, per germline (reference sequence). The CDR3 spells CAWRGTSGWETAFF. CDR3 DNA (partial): TGTGCCTGGAGGGGGACTAGCGGGTGGGAGACC.

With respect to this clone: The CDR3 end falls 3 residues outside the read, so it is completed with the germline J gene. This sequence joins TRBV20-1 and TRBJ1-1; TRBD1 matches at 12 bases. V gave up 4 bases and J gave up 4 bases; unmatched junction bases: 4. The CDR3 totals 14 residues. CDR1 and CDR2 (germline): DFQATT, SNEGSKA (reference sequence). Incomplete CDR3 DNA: TGCAGTGCTATCGGGACAGGGGGCGTCACTGAA. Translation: CSAIGTGGVTE. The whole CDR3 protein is CSAIGTGGVTEAFF.

CDR3: CASSQGYEQYF. The CDR3 DNA, read in part, is TGTGCCAGCTCACAAGGCTACGAG. The V and J genes are TRBV18 and TRBJ2-7; unclear D gene. The sequence runs out 3 residues before the end of the CDR3; the remainder is reconstructed from the germline J gene. Between the trimmed V and J ends, which lost 4 bases and 3 bases, there was a span of 4 bases. Germline CDR1 KGHSH, CDR2 LQKENI. The CDR3 runs 11 residues.

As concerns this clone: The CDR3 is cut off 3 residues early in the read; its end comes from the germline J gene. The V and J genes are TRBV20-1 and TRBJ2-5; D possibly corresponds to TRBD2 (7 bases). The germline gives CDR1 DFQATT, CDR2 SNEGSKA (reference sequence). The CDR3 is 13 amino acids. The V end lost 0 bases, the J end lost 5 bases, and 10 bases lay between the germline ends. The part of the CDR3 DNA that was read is TGCAGTGCTAGAGATAGGGGGGGGGAGACC. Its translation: CSARDRGGET. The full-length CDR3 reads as CSARDRGGETQYF.

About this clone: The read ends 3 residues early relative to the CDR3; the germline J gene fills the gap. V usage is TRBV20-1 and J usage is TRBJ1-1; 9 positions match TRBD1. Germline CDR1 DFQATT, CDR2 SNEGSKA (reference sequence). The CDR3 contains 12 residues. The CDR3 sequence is CSAWTGEVRAFF. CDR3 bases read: TGCAGTGCGTGGACAGGGGAGGTAAGG.

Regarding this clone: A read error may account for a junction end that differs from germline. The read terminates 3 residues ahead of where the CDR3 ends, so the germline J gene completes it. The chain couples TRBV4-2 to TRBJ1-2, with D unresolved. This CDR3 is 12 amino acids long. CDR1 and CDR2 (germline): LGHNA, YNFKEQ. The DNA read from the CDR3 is TGCGCCAGCAGCCAAGCAGGTTTTGGC. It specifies CASSQAGFG. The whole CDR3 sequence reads CASSQAGFGYTF.

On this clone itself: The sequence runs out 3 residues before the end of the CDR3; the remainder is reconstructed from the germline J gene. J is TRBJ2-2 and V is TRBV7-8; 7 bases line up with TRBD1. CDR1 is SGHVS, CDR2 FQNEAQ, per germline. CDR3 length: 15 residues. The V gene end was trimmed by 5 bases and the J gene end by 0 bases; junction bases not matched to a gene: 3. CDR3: CASSRDRANTGELFF. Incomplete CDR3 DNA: TGTGCCAGCAGCCGTGACAGGGCGAACACCGGGGAG.

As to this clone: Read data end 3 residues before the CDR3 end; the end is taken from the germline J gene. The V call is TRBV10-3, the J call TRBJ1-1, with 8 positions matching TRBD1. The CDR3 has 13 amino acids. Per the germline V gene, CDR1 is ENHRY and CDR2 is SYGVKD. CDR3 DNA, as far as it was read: TGTGCCATCAGTGATCCAACAGGGGGTAAA. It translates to CAISDPTGGK. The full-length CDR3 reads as CAISDPTGGKAFF.

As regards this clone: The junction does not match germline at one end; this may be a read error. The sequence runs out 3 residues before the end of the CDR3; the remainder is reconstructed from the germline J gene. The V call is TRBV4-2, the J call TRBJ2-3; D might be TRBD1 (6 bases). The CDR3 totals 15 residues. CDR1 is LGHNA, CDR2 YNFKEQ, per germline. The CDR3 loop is CASSQVRGNTDTQYF. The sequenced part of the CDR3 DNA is TGCGCCAGCAGCCAAGTTAGGGGGAACACAGATACG.

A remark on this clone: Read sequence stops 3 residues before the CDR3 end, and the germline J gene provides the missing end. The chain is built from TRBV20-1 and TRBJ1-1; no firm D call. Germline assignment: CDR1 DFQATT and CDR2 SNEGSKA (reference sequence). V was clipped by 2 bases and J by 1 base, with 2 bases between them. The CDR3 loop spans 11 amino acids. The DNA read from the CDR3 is TGCAGTGCTAGACAGAACACTGAA. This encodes CSARQNTE. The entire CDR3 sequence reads CSARQNTEAFF.

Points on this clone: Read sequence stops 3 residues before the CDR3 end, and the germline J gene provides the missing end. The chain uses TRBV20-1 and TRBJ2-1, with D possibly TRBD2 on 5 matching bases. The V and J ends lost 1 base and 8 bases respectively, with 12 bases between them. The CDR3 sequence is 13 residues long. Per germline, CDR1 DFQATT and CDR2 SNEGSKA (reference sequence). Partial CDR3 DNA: TGCAGTGCTAGAGGTCCAGCGGTCGATGAG. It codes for CSARGPAVDE. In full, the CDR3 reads CSARGPAVDEQFF.

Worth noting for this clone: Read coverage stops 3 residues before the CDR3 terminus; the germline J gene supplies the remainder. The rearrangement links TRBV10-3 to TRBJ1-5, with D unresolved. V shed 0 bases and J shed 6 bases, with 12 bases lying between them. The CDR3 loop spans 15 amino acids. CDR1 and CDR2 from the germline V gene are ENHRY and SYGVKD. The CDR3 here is CAISESDGVAQPQHF. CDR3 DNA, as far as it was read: TGTGCCATCAGTGAGTCTGACGGGGTTGCTCAGCCC.